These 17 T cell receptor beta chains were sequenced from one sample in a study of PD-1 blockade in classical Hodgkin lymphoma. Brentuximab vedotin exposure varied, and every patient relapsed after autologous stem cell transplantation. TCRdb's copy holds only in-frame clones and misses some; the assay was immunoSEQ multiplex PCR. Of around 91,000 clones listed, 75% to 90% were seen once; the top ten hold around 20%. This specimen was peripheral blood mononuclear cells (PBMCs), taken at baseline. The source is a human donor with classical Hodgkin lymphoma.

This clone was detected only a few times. The CDR3 sequence is CASSLSSGSGYEQYF. CDR3 nucleotides: TGTGCCAGCAGCTTGTCAAGCGGGAGTGGTTACGAGCAGTACTTC. V and J are TRBV5-4 and TRBJ2-7; 8 bases fit TRBD2. The CDR3 totals 15 residues. From germline, CDR1 is SGHNT and CDR2 YYREEE (reference sequence). Trimming removed 1 base from V and 4 bases from J; junction bases left unmatched: 7.

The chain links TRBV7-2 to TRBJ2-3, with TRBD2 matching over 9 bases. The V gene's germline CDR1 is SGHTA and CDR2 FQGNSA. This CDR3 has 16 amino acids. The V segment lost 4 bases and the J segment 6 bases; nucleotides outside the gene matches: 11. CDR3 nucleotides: TGTGCCAGCAGCTACCGACTCGCGGGAGGGCAGGATACGCAGTATTTT. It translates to CASSYRLAGGQDTQYF.

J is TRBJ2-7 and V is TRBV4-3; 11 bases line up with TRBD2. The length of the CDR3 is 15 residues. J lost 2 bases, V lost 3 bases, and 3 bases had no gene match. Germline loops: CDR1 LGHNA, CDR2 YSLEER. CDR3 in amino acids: CASSHTSGSTYEQYF. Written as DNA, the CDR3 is TGCGCCAGCAGCCATACTAGCGGGAGCACCTACGAGCAGTACTTC.

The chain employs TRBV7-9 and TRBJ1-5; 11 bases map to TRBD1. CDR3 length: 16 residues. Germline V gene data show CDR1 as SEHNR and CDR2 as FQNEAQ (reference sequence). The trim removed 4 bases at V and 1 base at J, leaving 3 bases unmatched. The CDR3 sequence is CASSWGQGGSNQPQHF. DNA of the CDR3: TGTGCCAGCAGCTGGGGACAGGGGGGCAGCAATCAGCCCCAGCATTTT.

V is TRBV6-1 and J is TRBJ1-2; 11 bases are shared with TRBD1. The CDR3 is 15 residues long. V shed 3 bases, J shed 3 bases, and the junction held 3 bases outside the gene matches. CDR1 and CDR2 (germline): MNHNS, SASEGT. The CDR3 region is CASSEWTGGDYGYTF. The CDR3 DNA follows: TGTGCCAGCAGTGAGTGGACAGGGGGCGACTATGGCTACACCTTC.

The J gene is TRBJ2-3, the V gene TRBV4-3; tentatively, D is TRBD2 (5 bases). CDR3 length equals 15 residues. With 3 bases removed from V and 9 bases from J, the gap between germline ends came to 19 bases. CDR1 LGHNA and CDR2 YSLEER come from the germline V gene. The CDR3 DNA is TGCGCCAGCAGCCAGGACTTCTCTTCCGGGATAACGCAGTATTTT. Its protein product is CASSQDFSSGITQYF.

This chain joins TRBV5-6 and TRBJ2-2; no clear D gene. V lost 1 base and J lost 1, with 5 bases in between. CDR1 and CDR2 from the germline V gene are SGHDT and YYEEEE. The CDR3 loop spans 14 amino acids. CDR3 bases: TGTGCCAGCAGCTTGACAAGGAACACCGGGGAGCTGTTTTTT. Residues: CASSLTRNTGELFF.

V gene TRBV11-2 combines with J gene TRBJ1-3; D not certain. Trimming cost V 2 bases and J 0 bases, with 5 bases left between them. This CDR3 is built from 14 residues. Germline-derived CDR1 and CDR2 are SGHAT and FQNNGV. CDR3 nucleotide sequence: TGTGCCAGCAGCTTATTTAACTCTGGAAACACCATATATTTT. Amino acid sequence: CASSLFNSGNTIYF.

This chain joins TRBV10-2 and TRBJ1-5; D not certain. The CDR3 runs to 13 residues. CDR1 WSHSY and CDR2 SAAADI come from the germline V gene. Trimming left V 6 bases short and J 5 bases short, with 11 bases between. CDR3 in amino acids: CASRIHEDQPQHF. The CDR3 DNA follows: TGCGCCAGCAGGATTCACGAGGATCAGCCCCAGCATTTT.

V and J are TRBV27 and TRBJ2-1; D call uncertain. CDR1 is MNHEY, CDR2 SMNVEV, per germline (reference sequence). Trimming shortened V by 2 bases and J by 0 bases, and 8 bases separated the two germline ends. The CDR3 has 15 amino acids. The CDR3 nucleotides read TGTGCCAGCAGTTTAGCGGCAAGCTCCTACAATGAGCAGTTCTTC. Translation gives CASSLAASSYNEQFF.

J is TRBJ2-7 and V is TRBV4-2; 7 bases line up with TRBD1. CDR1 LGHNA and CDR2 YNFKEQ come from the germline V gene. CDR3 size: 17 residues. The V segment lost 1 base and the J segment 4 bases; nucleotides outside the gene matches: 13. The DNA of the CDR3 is TGTGCCAGCAGCCAAGTCTCAGGGGGTACCGAAAATTACGAGCAGTACTTC. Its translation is CASSQVSGGTENYEQYF.

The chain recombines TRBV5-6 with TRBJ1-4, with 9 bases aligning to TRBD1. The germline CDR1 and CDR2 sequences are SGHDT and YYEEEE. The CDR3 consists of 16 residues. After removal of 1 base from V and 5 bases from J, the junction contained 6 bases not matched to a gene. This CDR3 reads CASSLWTGALNEKLFF. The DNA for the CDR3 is TGTGCCAGCAGCTTGTGGACAGGGGCCCTCAATGAAAAACTGTTTTTT.

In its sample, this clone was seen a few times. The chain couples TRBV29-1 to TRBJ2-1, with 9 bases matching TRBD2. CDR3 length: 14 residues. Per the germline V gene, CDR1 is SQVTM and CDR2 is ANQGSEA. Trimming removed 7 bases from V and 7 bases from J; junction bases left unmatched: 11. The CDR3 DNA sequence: TGCAGCGCTGGGGGTAGCGGGAGATCAAATGAGCAGTTCTTC. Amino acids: CSAGGSGRSNEQFF.

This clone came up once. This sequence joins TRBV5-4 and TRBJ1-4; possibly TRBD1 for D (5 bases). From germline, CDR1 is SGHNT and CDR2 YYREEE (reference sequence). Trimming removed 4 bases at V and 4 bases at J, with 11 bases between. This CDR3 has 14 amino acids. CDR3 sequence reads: CASSLGASNEKLFF. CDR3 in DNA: TGTGCCAGCAGCCTAGGGGCTAGTAATGAAAAACTGTTTTTT.

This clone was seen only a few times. CDR3 amino acids: CASSLSVGAGEQYF. In nucleotides, the CDR3 is TGTGCCAGCAGCTTATCGGTTGGGGCAGGGGAGCAGTACTTC. The chain employs TRBV7-9 and TRBJ2-7; a weak D match, TRBD1 (5 bases). The CDR3 spans 14 residues. V lost 2 bases to trimming and J lost 7 bases, with 15 bases between them. Germline V gives CDR1 SEHNR, CDR2 FQNEAQ (reference sequence).

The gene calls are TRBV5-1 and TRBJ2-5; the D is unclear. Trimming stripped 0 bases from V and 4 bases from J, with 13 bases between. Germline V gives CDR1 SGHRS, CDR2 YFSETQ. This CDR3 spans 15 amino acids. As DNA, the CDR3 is TGCGCCAGCAGCTTGGAACGGATCCGAGGAGAGACCCAGTACTTC. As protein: CASSLERIRGETQYF.

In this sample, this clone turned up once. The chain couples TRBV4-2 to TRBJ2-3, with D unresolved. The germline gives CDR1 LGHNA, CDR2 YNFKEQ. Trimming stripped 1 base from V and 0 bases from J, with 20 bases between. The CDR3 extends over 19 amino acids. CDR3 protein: CASSQVIAFAETSTDTQYF. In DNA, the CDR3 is TGTGCCAGCAGCCAAGTTATCGCGTTTGCGGAGACGAGCACAGATACGCAGTATTTT.